Following are 11 T cell receptor beta chains from one sample sequenced in a study of blood T cell repertoires in COVID-19 (dated by TCRdb to the early 2020s). Library generation was performed with the immunoSEQ multiplex PCR assay. TCRdb took over this immuneACCESS table, retaining in-frame rearrangements with V and J assigned. Such tables are incomplete; in checked studies, under half of the missing clones stem from an unresolved V gene, and the remainder is unexplained. This sample gives fewer than 400,000 clones in total; roughly 90% of them show up just once. Under 20% of the sample is taken by the ten largest. The sequencing input was PBMCs or T cells enriched from blood (not recorded which). Receptors were obtained from a woman in her twenties or thirties who had recovered from COVID-19.

This rearrangement joins TRBV5-1 to TRBJ1-2; D is perhaps TRBD1 (5 bases). The CDR3 loop spans 12 amino acids. The V end was cut by 4 bases, the J end by 8 bases, with 12 bases between. Germline V gene data show CDR1 as SGHRS and CDR2 as YFSETQ. The CDR3 reads CASSRAEGGYTF. The CDR3 nucleotides read TGCGCCAGCAGCCGGGCGGAGGGGGGCTACACCTTC.

The CDR3 DNA follows: TGTGCCATCAGAAGGGACAGCTCCTACGAGCAGTACTTC. Protein product: CAIRRDSSYEQYF. This chain links TRBV10-3 with TRBJ2-7; the match to TRBD1 covers 7 bases. The CDR3 has 13 amino acids. Germline lookup yields CDR1 ENHRY and CDR2 SYGVKD. The V gene end was trimmed by 6 bases and the J gene end by 0 bases; junction bases not matched to a gene: 2.

The V call is TRBV29-1, the J call TRBJ2-7; 10 bases agree with TRBD1. The CDR3 spans 18 residues. J was trimmed by 5 bases and V by 3 bases; bases with no gene match: 19. The germline V gene encodes CDR1 SQVTM and CDR2 ANQGSEA. Here the CDR3 DNA reads TGCAGCGTTGAGGCGGGACAGGGGACCAGCGGGAGTAGGAACGAGCAGTACTTC. It translates to CSVEAGQGTSGSRNEQYF.

The gene calls are TRBV9 and TRBJ2-3; the match to TRBD2 covers 9 bases. The trim removed 4 bases at V and 4 bases at J, leaving 16 bases unmatched. Germline V CDR1 and CDR2: SGDLS, YYNGEE. This CDR3 region has 18 residues. This CDR3 reads CASSFRTSESGRADTQYF. CDR3 in DNA: TGTGCCAGCAGCTTTAGGACTAGCGAATCGGGTAGGGCAGATACGCAGTATTTT.

This clone was seen a single time. The rearrangement uses TRBV4-3 and TRBJ2-2; 9 nucleotides line up with TRBD1. Germline lookup yields CDR1 LGHNA and CDR2 YSLEER. This CDR3 spans 17 amino acids. The trim removed 3 bases at V and 3 bases at J, leaving 8 bases unmatched. The CDR3 sequence is CASSHQSGQGYTGELFF. DNA of the CDR3: TGCGCCAGCAGCCACCAAAGCGGACAGGGGTACACCGGGGAGCTGTTTTTT.

The J gene is TRBJ1-1, the V gene TRBV7-9, with D unclear. The CDR3 runs to 14 residues. Trimming removed 1 base at V and 5 bases at J, with 11 bases between. Germline-derived CDR1 and CDR2 are SEHNR and FQNEAQ (reference sequence). The CDR3 spells CASSLEPRVTEAFF. Written as DNA, the CDR3 is TGTGCCAGCAGCTTAGAACCGAGGGTAACTGAAGCTTTCTTT.

J is TRBJ2-7 and V is TRBV4-3; a possible D gene is TRBD1 (5 bases). The germline V and J ends were trimmed by 0 bases and 5 bases, with 14 bases remaining between them. CDR1 and CDR2 from the germline V gene are LGHNA and YSLEER. The CDR3 consists of 15 residues. The CDR3 spells CASSQDQGFNHEQYF. For the CDR3, the DNA is TGCGCCAGCAGCCAAGATCAGGGTTTCAACCACGAGCAGTACTTC.

This chain links TRBV5-8 with TRBJ1-4; TRBD1 matches at 11 bases. Trimming removed 4 bases from V and 5 bases from J; junction bases left unmatched: 4. This CDR3 has 15 residues. In germline, CDR1 is SGHTS, CDR2 YDEGEE. CDR3 DNA sequence: TGTGCCAGCAGCGAAGGGACAGGGGGAAATGAAAAACTGTTTTTT. It is translated as CASSEGTGGNEKLFF.

This sequence joins TRBV9 and TRBJ2-3; 12 positions agree with TRBD2. V was pared by 4 bases and J by 3 bases, with 12 bases of the junction left unmatched. The CDR3 has 18 residues. Germline V gene sequence: CDR1 SGDLS, CDR2 YYNGEE. The DNA of the CDR3 is TGTGCCAGCAGCTTATCTAGCGGGAGGGCCCTCGGGACAGATACGCAGTATTTT. Its translation: CASSLSSGRALGTDTQYF. Full variable domain (missing parts from reference TRBV9 and TRBJ2-3): DSGVTQTPKHLITATGQRVTLRCSPRSGDLSVYWYQQSLDQGLQFLIQYYNGEERAKGNILERFSAQQFPDLHSELNLSSLELGDSALYFCASSLSSGRALGTDTQYFGPGTRLTVL.

This clone has just a few counts. The J gene is TRBJ1-6, the V gene TRBV5-1, with 8 positions matching TRBD1. Germline CDR1 reads SGHRS; CDR2 reads YFSETQ. The CDR3 covers 15 residues. Unmatched junction bases numbered 5, after V lost 4 bases and J lost 5 bases. This CDR3 reads CASSHGTGNNSPLHF. In DNA form, the CDR3 reads TGCGCCAGCAGCCACGGGACAGGCAATAATTCACCCCTCCACTTT.

V is TRBV7-3 and J is TRBJ2-7; the match to TRBD1 covers 7 bases. In germline, CDR1 is SGHTA, CDR2 FQGTGA. J gave up 1 base and V 3 bases, and 9 bases lay outside the gene matches. The CDR3 consists of 16 residues. The CDR3 DNA sequence: TGTGCCAGCAGCTTGAGTCCAAACAGGGGTTCCTACGAGCAGTACTTC. Its translation is CASSLSPNRGSYEQYF.